The 15 T cell receptor beta chains below were found in one sample sequenced in a study of blood T cell repertoires in COVID-19. The method was immunoSEQ multiplex PCR; TCRdb's version includes in-frame clones alone and lacks a portion of them. The sample has about 240,000 clones, around 90% seen once. The sequencing input was peripheral blood. The receptors here all came from a man aged 55-75 years who had recovered from COVID-19.

The chain combines TRBV4-2 with TRBJ2-1; 8 nucleotides line up with TRBD1. In germline, CDR1 is LGHNA, CDR2 YNFKEQ. The CDR3 extends over 16 amino acids. V gave up 0 bases and J gave up 5 bases; unmatched junction bases: 6. CDR3 sequence reads: CASSQDRTGTDNEQFF. The DNA for the CDR3 is TGTGCCAGCAGCCAAGATCGGACAGGGACCGACAATGAGCAGTTCTTC.

The rearrangement links TRBV28 to TRBJ2-3; 8 bases are a match to TRBD2. Germline loops: CDR1 MDHEN, CDR2 SYDVKM. J lost 6 bases, V lost 3 bases, and 8 bases had no gene match. This CDR3 spans 15 amino acids. CDR3 in DNA: TGTGCCAGCAGTTTCGTACGGGGGGGGGTTGATACGCAGTATTTT. Amino acid sequence: CASSFVRGGVDTQYF.

The J gene is TRBJ2-1, the V gene TRBV27; TRBD1 aligns across 7 bases. The V segment lost 5 bases and the J segment 6 bases; nucleotides outside the gene matches: 7. CDR1 is MNHEY, CDR2 SMNVEV, per germline (reference sequence). There are 14 residues in the CDR3. In DNA, the CDR3 is TGTGCCAGCAGTCACTATACAGGGGTCAATGAGCAGTTCTTC. It specifies CASSHYTGVNEQFF.

The chain links TRBV30 to TRBJ2-5, with D possibly TRBD2 on 5 matching bases. The germline V gene has CDR1 GTSNPN and CDR2 SVGIG (reference sequence). V was clipped by 4 bases and J by 1 base, with 22 bases between them. There are 17 residues in the CDR3. CDR3 residues: CAWTRPLLPGVQETQYF. The DNA for the CDR3 is TGTGCCTGGACCCGGCCCCTTCTTCCCGGGGTCCAAGAGACCCAGTACTTC.

V is TRBV9 and J is TRBJ2-3; 13 bases fit TRBD2. Trimming at V came to 2 bases and at J to 6 bases, leaving 0 bases not matched to a gene. The germline gives CDR1 SGDLS, CDR2 YYNGEE. CDR3 size: 14 residues. In nucleotides, the CDR3 is TGTGCCAGCAGCGTGGGACTAGCGGGGGATACGCAGTATTTT. Translated: CASSVGLAGDTQYF.

This chain uses TRBV4-1 with TRBJ2-2; the D gene is possibly TRBD1 (5 bases). Trimming removed 2 bases at V and 1 base at J, with 20 bases between. CDR3 length equals 19 residues. From germline, CDR1 is MGHRA and CDR2 YSYEKL. CDR3 loop: CASSQPSPGMGLNTGELFF. Written as DNA, the CDR3 is TGCGCCAGCAGCCAACCAAGCCCGGGTATGGGGCTGAACACCGGGGAGCTGTTTTTT.

V gene TRBV3-1 (or the pseudogene TRBV3-2) combines with J gene TRBJ2-4; D unclear. Trimming pared 5 bases from V and 0 bases from J, leaving 20 bases between. The V gene's germline CDR1 is LGHDT and CDR2 YNNKEL (reference sequence). This CDR3 is built from 18 residues. The CDR3: CASSSSTFSTLAKNIQYF. CDR3 nucleotide sequence: TGTGCCAGCAGCTCCTCGACATTCTCAACGCTAGCCAAAAACATTCAGTACTTC.

The V gene is TRBV7-9, the J gene TRBJ2-4; the D gene is possibly TRBD1 (6 bases). Looked up from germline, CDR1 is SEHNR and CDR2 is FQNEAQ (reference sequence). Trimming shortened V by 2 bases and J by 10 bases, and 15 bases separated the two germline ends. This CDR3 contains 14 residues. The CDR3 DNA reads TGTGCCAGCAGCTTACAGGGGACCGCCCTGATTCAGTACTTC. This gives the protein CASSLQGTALIQYF.

V gene TRBV3-1 (or the pseudogene TRBV3-2) combines with J gene TRBJ1-1; a possible D gene is TRBD1 (5 bases). The length of the CDR3 is 15 residues. The germline V gene has CDR1 LGHDT and CDR2 YNNKEL (reference sequence). The V gene lost 1 base and the J gene lost 4 bases, with 13 bases spanning the gap. CDR3 in amino acids: CASSQVDLRGTEAFF. The DNA of the CDR3 is TGTGCCAGCAGCCAAGTGGACCTAAGGGGCACTGAAGCTTTCTTT.

Here the CDR3 reads CASSQPDRAYEQYF. The CDR3 coding sequence is TGTGCCAGCAGCCAACCGGACAGGGCCTACGAGCAGTACTTC. The chain couples TRBV3-1 (or the pseudogene TRBV3-2) to TRBJ2-7; 8 nucleotides line up with TRBD1. The CDR3 is 14 amino acids. V lost 2 bases and J lost 2; bases outside the gene matches: 2. Germline V CDR1 and CDR2: LGHDT, YNNKEL (reference sequence).

The chain has TRBV19 and TRBJ1-4; D remains ambiguous. The CDR3 length is 16 residues. V dropped 4 bases and J dropped 3 bases, with 15 bases sitting between them. Germline loops: CDR1 LNHDA, CDR2 SQIVND (reference sequence). CDR3 region: CASSRGPFAANEKLFF. The CDR3 bases are TGTGCCAGTAGTAGAGGGCCTTTCGCAGCTAATGAAAAACTGTTTTTT.

This chain joins TRBV11-2 and TRBJ2-2; D is undetermined. This CDR3 comprises 14 residues. The V end was cut by 5 bases, the J end by 6 bases, with 13 bases between. Germline V gene data show CDR1 as SGHAT and CDR2 as FQNNGV. The CDR3 DNA follows: TGTGCCAGCAGCAACCTCCGCGGCCCCGGGGAGCTGTTTTTT. Translating it yields CASSNLRGPGELFF.

In DNA form, the CDR3 reads TGTGCCAGCACCAAATCCTATATAGTGCCCGGGGAGCTGTTTTTT. Its protein product is CASTKSYIVPGELFF. The V gene is TRBV9, the J gene TRBJ2-2; the D is unclear. V lost 6 bases, J lost 6 bases, and 18 bases lay in between. From germline, CDR1 is SGDLS and CDR2 YYNGEE. The CDR3 consists of 15 residues.

The chain recombines TRBV7-2 with TRBJ1-1; D might be TRBD1 (6 bases). V was pared by 2 bases and J by 4 bases, with 17 bases between. Germline V gene lookup returns CDR1 SGHTA and CDR2 FQGNSA. CDR3 length equals 16 residues. Written as DNA, the CDR3 is TGTGCCAGCAGCTTATCAAACAGGGAGTGGAGCACTGAAGCTTTCTTT. It is translated as CASSLSNREWSTEAFF.

The chain links TRBV9 to TRBJ2-5; no definite D call. CDR3 length equals 13 residues. Per germline, CDR1 SGDLS and CDR2 YYNGEE. V lost 3 bases and J lost 2, with 8 bases in between. The CDR3 loop reads CASSALNQETQYF. In DNA, the CDR3 is TGTGCCAGCAGCGCGCTAAATCAAGAGACCCAGTACTTC.